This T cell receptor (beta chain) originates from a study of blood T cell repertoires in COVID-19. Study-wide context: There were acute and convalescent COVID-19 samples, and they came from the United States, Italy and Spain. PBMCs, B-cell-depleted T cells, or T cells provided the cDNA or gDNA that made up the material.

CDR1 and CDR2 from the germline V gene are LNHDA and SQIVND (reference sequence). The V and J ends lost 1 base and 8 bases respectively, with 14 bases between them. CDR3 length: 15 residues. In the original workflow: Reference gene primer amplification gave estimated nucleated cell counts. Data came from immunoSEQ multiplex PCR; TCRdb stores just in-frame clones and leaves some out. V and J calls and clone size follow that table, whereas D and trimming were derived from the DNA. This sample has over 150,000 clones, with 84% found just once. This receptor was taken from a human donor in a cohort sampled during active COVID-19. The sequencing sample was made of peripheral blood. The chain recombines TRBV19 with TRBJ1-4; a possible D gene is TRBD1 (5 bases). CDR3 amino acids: CASSIVEGVSEKLFF. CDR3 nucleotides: TGTGCCAGTAGTATAGTTGAAGGGGTCTCCGAAAAACTGTTTTTT.